This T cell receptor beta chain was recorded in a study of OX40 agonist ivuxolimab in advanced cancers. Study details: The patients got ivuxolimab, which is an agonistic anti-OX40 (CD134) antibody. Partial responses were achieved by three patients, of whom one had hepatocellular carcinoma and two had cutaneous melanoma.

This CDR3 comprises 13 residues. Germline CDR1 SQVTM, CDR2 ANQGSEA. Trimming at V came to 7 bases and at J to 7 bases, leaving 6 bases not matched to a gene. Profiling relied on immunoSEQ multiplex PCR, and the TCRdb table lists in-frame clones only, not all of them. The table includes roughly 70,000 clones, 84% detected once. Concerning this clone: What it binds is unknown.

Points from the study as a whole: Partial responders treated at 0.1-3.0 mg/kg exhibited clonal expansion among the lowest measured.

This specimen was CD4+ or CD8+ T cells sorted from blood, taken in a trial of the OX40 agonist ivuxolimab. This chain links TRBV29-1 with TRBJ1-6; 8 bases line up with TRBD1. This receptor was identified in an adult with an advanced solid tumor such as melanoma, head and neck, liver or kidney cancer. The CDR3 region has the DNA TGCAGCGCACAGGGGGTCGACAATTCACCCCTCCACTTT. This translates into CSAQGVDNSPLHF.